Each of the 8 T cell receptor beta chains below was sequenced from the same sample in a study of regulatory T cells in long-lasting Graves disease. Building of the TCR beta libraries involved iRepertoire HTBI primers and Arm-PCR of CDR3 regions. TCRdb recomputed calls from the multiplex PCR reads with MiXCR, one row per CDR3 protein. The data hold approximately 400,000 distinct CDR3 sequences, with around 16% observed a single time. The time point denotes: newly diagnosed GD, antithyroid drugs for less than 3 months. TCR sequences were obtained from RNA taken from PBMCs. The material sequenced was peripheral blood mononuclear cells (PBMCs), taken at new diagnosis, from a patient treated with antithyroid drugs. The source is a female donor with Graves disease.

There are many counts of this clonotype. The chain combines TRBV28 with TRBJ2-5, with TRBD1 as a possible D gene (6 bases). Looked up from germline, CDR1 is MDHEN and CDR2 is SYDVKM. This CDR3 is 14 amino acids long. Trimming removed 11 bases at V and 0 bases at J, with 16 bases between. In nucleotides, the CDR3 is TGTGCCGCAGCTGGACAGCCGTACCAAGAGACCCAGTACTTC. Its translation is CAAAGQPYQETQYF.

At least ten counts were recorded for this clonotype. The gene calls are TRBV11-2 and TRBJ1-1, with D possibly TRBD1 on 6 matching bases. The CDR3 has 15 amino acids. Deletions cut 1 base from V and 1 base from J, with 10 bases between. Germline values: CDR1 SGHAT, CDR2 FQNNGV. CDR3 bases: TGTGCCAGCAGCTTAGGGCAGGGGCCGAACACTGAAGCTTTCTTT. It specifies CASSLGQGPNTEAFF.

The rearrangement uses TRBV19 and TRBJ1-5; D is unclear. CDR3 length equals 15 residues. V gave up 1 base and J gave up 0 bases, with 7 bases separating them. CDR1 and CDR2 (germline): LNHDA, SQIVND (reference sequence). In nucleotides, the CDR3 is TGTGCCAGTAGTATAGGGCAGTATAGCAATCAGCCCCAGCATTTT. As protein: CASSIGQYSNQPQHF.

This clonotype was observed at least ten times. Written as DNA, the CDR3 is TGTGCCAGCACCCTTAGCAAGAACACTGAAGCTTTCTTT. Amino acid sequence: CASTLSKNTEAFF. The V gene is TRBV28, the J gene TRBJ1-1; D not resolved. There are 13 residues in the CDR3. V lost 7 bases, J lost 1 base, and 10 bases lay in between. In germline, CDR1 is MDHEN, CDR2 SYDVKM.

This clonotype came up many times. The rearrangement links TRBV3-1 to TRBJ1-1; D remains ambiguous. Germline CDR1 reads LGHDT; CDR2 reads YNNKEL (reference sequence). This CDR3 is 15 amino acids long. Trimming shortened V by 7 bases and J by 1 base, and 16 bases separated the two germline ends. CDR3 region: CASTLNPGWNTEAFF. The CDR3 DNA reads as TGTGCCAGCACCCTAAACCCCGGGTGGAACACTGAAGCTTTCTTT.

This clonotype was detected a few times. The chain is built from TRBV3-1 and TRBJ2-5; 11 positions agree with TRBD2. Per germline, CDR1 LGHDT and CDR2 YNNKEL (reference sequence). The length of the CDR3 is 13 residues. The trim removed 7 bases at V and 4 bases at J, leaving 2 bases unmatched. The DNA of the CDR3 is TGTGCCAGCACCGGGACTAGCGGAGAGACCCAGTACTTC. This codes for CASTGTSGETQYF.

This clonotype was picked up many times. The J gene is TRBJ1-1, the V gene TRBV6-5; D uncertain. The CDR3 has 13 residues. Trimming took 0 bases from V and 3 from J, leaving 5 bases between them. Per germline, CDR1 MNHEY and CDR2 SVGAGI. As DNA, the CDR3 is TGTGCCAGCAGTTACTCGAGAGACACTGAAGCTTTCTTT. Protein: CASSYSRDTEAFF.

The chain carries TRBV28 and TRBJ2-1, with D possibly being TRBD1 (5 bases). Germline assignment: CDR1 MDHEN and CDR2 SYDVKM. Between the trimmed V and J ends, which lost 6 bases and 0 bases, there was a span of 15 bases. This CDR3 region has 16 residues. Written as DNA, the CDR3 is TGTGCCAGCAGACTAAGTGGTAGGGGCTCCTACAATGAGCAGTTCTTC. Its translation: CASRLSGRGSYNEQFF.